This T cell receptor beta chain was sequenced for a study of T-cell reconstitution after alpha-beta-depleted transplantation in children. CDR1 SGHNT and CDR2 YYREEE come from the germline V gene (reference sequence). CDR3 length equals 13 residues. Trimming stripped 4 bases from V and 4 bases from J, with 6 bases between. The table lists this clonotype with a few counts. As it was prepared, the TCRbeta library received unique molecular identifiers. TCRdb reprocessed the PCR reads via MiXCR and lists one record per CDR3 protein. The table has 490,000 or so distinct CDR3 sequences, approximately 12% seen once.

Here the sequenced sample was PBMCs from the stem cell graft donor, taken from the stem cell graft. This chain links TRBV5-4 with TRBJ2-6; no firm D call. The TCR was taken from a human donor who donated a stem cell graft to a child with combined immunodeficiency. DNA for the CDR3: TGTGCCAGCAGCACTCTCGGGGCCAACGTCCTGACTTTC. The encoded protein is CASSTLGANVLTF.